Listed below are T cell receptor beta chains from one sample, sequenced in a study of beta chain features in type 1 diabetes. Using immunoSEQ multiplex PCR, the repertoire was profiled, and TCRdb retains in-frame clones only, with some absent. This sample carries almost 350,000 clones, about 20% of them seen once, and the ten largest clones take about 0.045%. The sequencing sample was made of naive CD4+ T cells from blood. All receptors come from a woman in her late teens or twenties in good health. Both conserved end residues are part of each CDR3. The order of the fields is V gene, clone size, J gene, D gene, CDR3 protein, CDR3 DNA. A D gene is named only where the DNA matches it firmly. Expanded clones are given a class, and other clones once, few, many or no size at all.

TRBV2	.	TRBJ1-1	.	CARTRLQGAEAFF	TGTGCCAGGACGAGACTGCAGGGTGCTGAAGCTTTCTTT
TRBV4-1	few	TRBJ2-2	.	CASSQDIAGLITGELFF	TGCGCCAGCAGCCAAGATATCGCTGGACTTATCACCGGGGAGCTGTTTTTT
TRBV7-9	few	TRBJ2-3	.	CASSLGGTATDTQYF	TGTGCCAGCAGCTTAGGCGGGACAGCCACAGATACGCAGTATTTT
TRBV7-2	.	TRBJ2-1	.	CASSRSWSSYNEQFF	TGTGCCAGCAGCCGTTCTTGGAGCTCCTACAATGAGCAGTTCTTC
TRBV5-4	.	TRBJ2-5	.	CASSLGGRGWETQYF	TGTGCCAGCAGCTTGGGGGGCAGGGGTTGGGAGACCCAGTACTTC
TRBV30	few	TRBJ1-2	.	CAWRNPGGYGYTF	TGTGCCTGGAGGAACCCGGGAGGCTATGGCTACACCTTC
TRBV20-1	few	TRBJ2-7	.	CSVSNSREQYF	TGCAGTGTGTCTAACAGTCGGGAGCAGTACTTC
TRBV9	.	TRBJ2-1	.	CASSRLVRSYNEQFF	TGTGCCAGCAGCAGACTAGTGAGGTCCTACAATGAGCAGTTCTTC
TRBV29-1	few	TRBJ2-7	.	CSVSTSNSQSYEQYF	TGCAGCGTTTCAACTTCGAACAGCCAGTCCTACGAGCAGTACTTC
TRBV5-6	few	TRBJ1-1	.	CASSVRRMNTEAFF	TGTGCCAGCAGCGTCCGGCGGATGAACACTGAAGCTTTCTTT
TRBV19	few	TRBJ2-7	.	CASSMEGLEQYF	TGTGCCAGTAGTATGGAGGGGTTGGAGCAGTACTTC
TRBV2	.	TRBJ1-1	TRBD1	CASWDSLNAEAFF	TGTGCCAGCTGGGACAGCCTCAACGCTGAAGCTTTCTTT
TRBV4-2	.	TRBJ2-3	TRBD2	CASTRASAGARTDTQYF	TGTGCCAGCACCAGGGCGTCAGCGGGGGCCCGCACAGATACGCAGTATTTT
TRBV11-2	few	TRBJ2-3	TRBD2	CASSWYLAVSTDTQYF	TGTGCCAGCAGCTGGTATCTAGCGGTTAGCACAGATACGCAGTATTTT
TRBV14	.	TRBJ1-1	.	CASSQDSWREAFF	TGTGCCAGCAGCCAAGATAGCTGGCGAGAAGCTTTCTTT
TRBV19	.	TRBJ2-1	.	CASTRRDEQFF	TGTGCCAGTACACGGAGGGATGAGCAGTTCTTC
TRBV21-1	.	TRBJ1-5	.	CARGWRQDQPQHF	TGTGCCCGCGGATGGAGGCAGGATCAGCCCCAGCATTTT
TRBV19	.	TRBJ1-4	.	CASTRTRNEKLFF	TGTGCCAGTACGAGGACACGCAATGAAAAACTGTTTTTT
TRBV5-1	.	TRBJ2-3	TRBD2	CASSLGLATTDTQYF	TGCGCCAGCAGCTTGGGACTAGCGACCACAGATACGCAGTATTTT
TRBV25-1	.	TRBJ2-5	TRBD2	CASSESGIQETQYF	TGTGCCAGCAGTGAAAGCGGGATCCAAGAGACCCAGTACTTC
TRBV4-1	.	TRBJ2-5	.	CASSQVVAAETQYF	TGCGCCAGCAGCCAAGTAGTAGCTGCGGAGACCCAGTACTTC
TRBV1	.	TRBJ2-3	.	CTSSQVTAGVGCGGDDTQYF	TGCACCAGCAGCCAAGTTACTGCGGGGGTTGGCTGCGGCGGAGATGATACGCAGTATTTT
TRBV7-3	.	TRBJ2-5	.	CASSLARAPRETQYF	TGTGCCAGCAGCCTCGCGAGGGCCCCTCGCGAGACCCAGTACTTC
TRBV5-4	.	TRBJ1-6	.	CASSLGGGRTYNSPLHF	TGTGCCAGCAGCTTGGGCGGGGGGAGAACCTATAATTCACCCCTCCACTTT
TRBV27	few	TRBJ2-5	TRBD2	CASSPLTLAGEQETQYF	TGTGCCAGCAGTCCCCTGACACTAGCGGGAGAGCAAGAGACCCAGTACTTC
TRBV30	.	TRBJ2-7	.	CAWTLGGSEQYF	TGTGCCTGGACCCTCGGAGGGAGCGAGCAGTACTTC
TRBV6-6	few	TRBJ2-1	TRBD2	CASSYLAGAREQFF	TGTGCCAGCAGTTACTTAGCGGGAGCGCGTGAGCAGTTCTTC
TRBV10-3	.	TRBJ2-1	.	CAISPGPPSGEFF	TGTGCCATCAGTCCGGGACCGCCATCGGGGGAGTTCTTC
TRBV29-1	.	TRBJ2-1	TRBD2	CSVPRLAGGLLADEQFF	TGCAGCGTGCCCCGACTAGCGGGGGGCCTTCTCGCTGATGAGCAGTTCTTC
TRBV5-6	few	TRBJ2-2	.	CASSFRLTGVQTGELFF	TGTGCCAGCAGCTTTAGATTGACGGGAGTTCAAACCGGGGAGCTGTTTTTT
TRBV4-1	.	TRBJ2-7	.	CASSQDNGGALYEQYF	TGCGCCAGCAGCCAAGATAACGGGGGAGCCCTCTACGAGCAGTACTTC
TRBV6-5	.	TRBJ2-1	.	CASSNNLGEQFF	TGTGCCAGCAGTAATAACCTCGGTGAGCAGTTCTTC
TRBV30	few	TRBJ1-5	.	CAWRSADSPQHF	TGTGCCTGGAGATCCGCGGACTCGCCCCAGCATTTT
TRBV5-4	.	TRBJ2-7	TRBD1	CASSAPGTGGYEQYF	TGTGCCAGCAGCGCTCCCGGGACAGGTGGCTACGAGCAGTACTTC
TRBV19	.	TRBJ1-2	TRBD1	CASTSGTAYTF	TGTGCCAGCACCTCCGGGACAGCCTACACCTTC
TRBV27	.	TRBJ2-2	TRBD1	CAIRTGVLTGELFF	TGTGCCATAAGGACAGGGGTATTGACCGGGGAGCTGTTTTTT
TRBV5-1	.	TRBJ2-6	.	CASAQGDSGANVLTF	TGCGCCAGCGCTCAGGGCGACTCTGGGGCCAACGTCCTGACTTTC
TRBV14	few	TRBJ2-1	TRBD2	CASSRTSGIIGEQFF	TGTGCCAGCAGCCGGACTAGCGGGATTATAGGGGAGCAGTTCTTC
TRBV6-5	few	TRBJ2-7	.	CASSLDSPTYEQYF	TGTGCCAGCAGCCTAGACAGTCCCACCTACGAGCAGTACTTC
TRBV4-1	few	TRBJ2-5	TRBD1	CASSQVGTAQETQYF	TGCGCCAGCAGCCAAGTCGGGACAGCCCAAGAGACCCAGTACTTC
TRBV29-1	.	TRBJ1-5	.	CSVEEAGQPQHF	TGCAGCGTTGAAGAAGCAGGGCAGCCCCAGCATTTT
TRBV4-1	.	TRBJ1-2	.	CASRGRRPYNYGYTF	TGCGCCAGCAGAGGTCGGCGGCCCTACAACTATGGCTACACCTTC
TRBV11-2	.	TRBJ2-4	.	CASSFGSQNIQYF	TGTGCCAGCAGCTTCGGGAGCCAAAACATTCAGTACTTC
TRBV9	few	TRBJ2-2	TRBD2	CASSVASGRTGGELFF	TGTGCCAGCAGCGTAGCGAGCGGGAGGACAGGCGGGGAGCTGTTTTTT
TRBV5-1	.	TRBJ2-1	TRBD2	CASSLGLAPAIRSNEQFF	TGCGCCAGCAGCCTGGGACTAGCCCCGGCCATTCGGTCGAATGAGCAGTTCTTC
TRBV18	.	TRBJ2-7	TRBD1	CASSPPTGRHEQYF	TGTGCCAGCTCACCTCCGACAGGGAGACACGAGCAGTACTTC